Below are 8 T cell receptor beta chains sequenced from a single sample in a study of blood T cell repertoires in COVID-19. The method was immunoSEQ multiplex PCR; TCRdb's version includes in-frame clones alone and lacks a portion of them. This sample has 150,000 to 200,000 clones, with around four fifths found just once. Material for sequencing was peripheral blood. The receptors derive from a woman aged 25 to 45 with acute or convalescent COVID-19.

This clone has more than one count but fewer than ten. The V and J genes are TRBV3-1 (or the pseudogene TRBV3-2) and TRBJ1-6, with D maybe TRBD1 (5 bases). CDR3 length equals 16 residues. The V end lost 8 bases, the J end lost 0 bases, and 14 bases lay between the germline ends. Germline V gives CDR1 LGHDT, CDR2 YNNKEL (reference sequence). The DNA for the CDR3 is TGTGCCAGCCAGCGCCAAGGGGACTCCTATAATTCACCCCTCCACTTT. Protein product: CASQRQGDSYNSPLHF.

The chain uses TRBV28 and TRBJ2-5, with 10 bases lining up with TRBD1. There are 17 residues in the CDR3. J gave up 2 bases and V 7 bases, and 13 bases lay outside the gene matches. From germline, CDR1 is MDHEN and CDR2 SYDVKM. The CDR3 nucleotides are TGTGCCAGCAATACCGCGATCGTGGACAGGGGGCAAGAGACCCAGTACTTC. Translating gives CASNTAIVDRGQETQYF.

This sequence joins TRBV2 and TRBJ2-2, with TRBD2 matching over 9 bases. The CDR3 extends over 17 amino acids. V lost 3 bases to trimming and J lost 2 bases; unmatched junction nucleotides: 7. The germline V gene encodes CDR1 SNHLY and CDR2 FYNNEI. CDR3 bases: TGTGCCAGCAGTGATGGGCTAGCGGGAAATAACACCGGGGAGCTGTTTTTT. This encodes CASSDGLAGNNTGELFF.

Of note for this clone: This specimen includes other DNA sequences encoding the same CDR3. V gene TRBV27 combines with J gene TRBJ1-5, with D maybe TRBD1 (6 bases). The CDR3 spans 14 residues. Trimming shortened V by 5 bases and J by 4 bases, and 12 bases separated the two germline ends. Germline V gene lookup returns CDR1 MNHEY and CDR2 SMNVEV (reference sequence). CDR3 sequence (DNA): TGTGCCAGCAGTCCAACAGGGTATAATCAGCCCCAGCATTTT. This translates into CASSPTGYNQPQHF.

The rearrangement joins TRBV28 to TRBJ2-7, with 9 nucleotides matching TRBD2. The germline V gene encodes CDR1 MDHEN and CDR2 SYDVKM. This CDR3 has 16 residues. Trimming took 4 bases from V and 1 from J; bases not matched to a gene: 8. The CDR3 is CASSSPLAGRSYEQYF. DNA of the CDR3: TGTGCCAGCAGTTCCCCTCTAGCGGGACGTTCCTACGAGCAGTACTTC.

Here the CDR3 reads CASSLGATEPRKLFF. The CDR3 coding sequence is TGTGCCAGCAGCTTAGGAGCGACAGAGCCCAGGAAACTGTTTTTT. The chain combines TRBV7-9 with TRBJ1-4; TRBD1 is a possible D gene (5 bases). There are 15 residues in the CDR3. Looked up from germline, CDR1 is SEHNR and CDR2 is FQNEAQ (reference sequence). The germline V and J ends were trimmed by 1 base and 11 bases, with 17 bases remaining between them. Full variable domain (missing parts from reference TRBV7-9 and TRBJ1-4): DTGVSQNPRHKITKRGQNVTFRCDPISEHNRLYWYRQTLGQGPEFLTYFQNEAQLEKSRLLSDRFSAERPKGSFSTLEIQRTEQGDSAMYLCASSLGATEPRKLFFGSGTQLSVL.

This clone was picked up a small number of times. The rearrangement links TRBV4-2 to TRBJ2-5; TRBD1 matches at 8 bases. The germline CDR1 and CDR2 sequences are LGHNA and YNFKEQ. V lost 1 base to trimming and J lost 4 bases; unmatched junction nucleotides: 5. The CDR3 covers 15 residues. The CDR3 nucleotides read TGTGCCAGCAGCCAAGGGGGCAGGGGGCGAGAGACCCAGTACTTC. This translates into CASSQGGRGRETQYF.

This chain links TRBV28 with TRBJ1-5; D is undetermined. V was cut by 5 bases and J by 2 bases, with 10 bases left in between. The germline V gene has CDR1 MDHEN and CDR2 SYDVKM. This CDR3 has 14 residues. Written as DNA, the CDR3 is TGTGCCAGCAGTCCCGGAGTCGGCAATCAGCCCCAGCATTTT. Translated: CASSPGVGNQPQHF.